This T cell receptor (beta chain) was sequenced for a study of CD8+ T cells in alopecia areata. Only a few counts were recorded for this clone. Its antigen is unknown. Gene names are the mouse ones. The read ends 4 residues shy of where the CDR3 ends; the end is completed using the germline J gene. Within the sample, other DNA sequences also encode this same CDR3. Study results and caveats: When scalp samples are sequenced, resident alphabeta T cells of normal skin are also captured.

cDNA prepared by RNA extraction and subsequent reverse transcription served as the template for sequencing. Sequencing used immunoSEQ multiplex PCR; TCRdb keeps in-frame clones, though not all of them. Singletons are absent from the sample, which has about 300,000 clones. A sort of pooled cutaneous lymph node cells used CD4, CD8alpha, NKG2D, NKG2ACE and other stains. This CDR3 has 15 amino acids. The ends lost 0 bases at V and 6 bases at J; junction bases unmatched: 3. CDR1 is NSHNY and CDR2 is SYGAGN in the germline V gene. The sequenced sample was CD4+ T cells sorted from a lymph node. The receptor was isolated from a C3H/HeJ mouse with alopecia areata. The strain is characterized by the MHC haplotype H2-k. This chain uses TRBV13-1 with TRBJ2-1, with TRBD1 identical over 10 bases. The CDR3 sequence is CASSDGQGAGAEQFF. The sequenced CDR3 bases are TGTGCCAGCAGTGATGGACAGGGGGCTGGTGCT.